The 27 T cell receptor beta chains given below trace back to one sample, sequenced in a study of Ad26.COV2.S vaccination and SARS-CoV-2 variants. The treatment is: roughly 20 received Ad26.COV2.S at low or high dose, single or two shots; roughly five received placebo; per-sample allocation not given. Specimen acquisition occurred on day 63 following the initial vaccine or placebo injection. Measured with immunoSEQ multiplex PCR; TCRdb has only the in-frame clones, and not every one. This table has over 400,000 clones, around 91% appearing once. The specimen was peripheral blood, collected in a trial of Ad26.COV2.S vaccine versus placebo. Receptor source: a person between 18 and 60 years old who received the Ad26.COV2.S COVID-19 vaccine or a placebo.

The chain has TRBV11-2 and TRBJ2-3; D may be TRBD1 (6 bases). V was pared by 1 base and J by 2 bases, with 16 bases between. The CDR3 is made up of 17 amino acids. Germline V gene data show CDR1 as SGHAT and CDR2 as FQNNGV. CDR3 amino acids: CASSLVGGRVLTDTQYF. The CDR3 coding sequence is TGTGCCAGCAGCTTAGTAGGGGGTCGGGTCCTCACAGATACGCAGTATTTT.

In DNA form, the CDR3 reads TGTGCCAGCAGCCGAGGGCTAGACCCAAATGAAAAACTGTTTTTT. Its protein is CASSRGLDPNEKLFF. The V and J genes are TRBV7-8 and TRBJ1-4; D not resolved. Germline V CDR1 and CDR2: SGHVS, FQNEAQ. The CDR3 has 15 residues. Trimming cost V 5 bases and J 5 bases, with 15 bases left between them.

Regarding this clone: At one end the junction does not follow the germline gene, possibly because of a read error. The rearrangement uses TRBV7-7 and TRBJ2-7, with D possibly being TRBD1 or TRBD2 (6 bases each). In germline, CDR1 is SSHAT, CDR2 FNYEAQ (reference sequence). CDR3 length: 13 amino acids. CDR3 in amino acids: CASSSGAAYEQYF. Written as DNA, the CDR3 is TGTGCTAGCAGCTCGGGGGCCGCCTACGAGCAGTACTTC.

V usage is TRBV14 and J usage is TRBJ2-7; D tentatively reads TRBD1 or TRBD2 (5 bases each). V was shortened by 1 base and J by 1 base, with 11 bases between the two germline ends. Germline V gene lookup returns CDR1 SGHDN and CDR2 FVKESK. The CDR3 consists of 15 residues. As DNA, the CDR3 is TGTGCCAGCAGCCAAGTCGGGACGAGGTCCTACGAGCAGTACTTC. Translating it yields CASSQVGTRSYEQYF.

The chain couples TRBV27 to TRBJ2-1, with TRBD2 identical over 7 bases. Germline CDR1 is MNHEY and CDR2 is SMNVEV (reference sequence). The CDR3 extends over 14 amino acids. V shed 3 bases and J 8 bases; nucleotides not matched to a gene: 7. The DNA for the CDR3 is TGTGCCAGCAGTTTCTTCGCGGGAGTCGATGAGCAGTTCTTC. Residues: CASSFFAGVDEQFF.

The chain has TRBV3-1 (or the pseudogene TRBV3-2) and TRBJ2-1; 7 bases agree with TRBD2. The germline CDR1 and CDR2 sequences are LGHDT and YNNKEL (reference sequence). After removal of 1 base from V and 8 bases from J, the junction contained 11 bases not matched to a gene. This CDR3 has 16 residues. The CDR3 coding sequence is TGTGCCAGCAGCCAAGGATCGGGCGGGAGTAAGGATGAGCAGTTCTTC. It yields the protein CASSQGSGGSKDEQFF.

This CDR3 is CASSSGIQETQYF. The CDR3 DNA follows: TGTGCCAGCAGTTCCGGGATCCAAGAGACCCAGTACTTC. The chain employs TRBV11-3 and TRBJ2-5; TRBD2 might be the D (5 bases). The CDR3 is 13 amino acids. Trimming shortened V by 6 bases and J by 1 base, and 9 bases separated the two germline ends. Germline V lookup: CDR1 SGHNT, CDR2 YENEEA.

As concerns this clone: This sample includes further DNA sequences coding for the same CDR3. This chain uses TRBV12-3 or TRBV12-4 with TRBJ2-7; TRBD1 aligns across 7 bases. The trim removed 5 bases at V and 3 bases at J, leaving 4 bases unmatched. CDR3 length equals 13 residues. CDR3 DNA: TGTGCCAGCAGTCCGGGACAGAGCTACGAGCAGTACTTC. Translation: CASSPGQSYEQYF.

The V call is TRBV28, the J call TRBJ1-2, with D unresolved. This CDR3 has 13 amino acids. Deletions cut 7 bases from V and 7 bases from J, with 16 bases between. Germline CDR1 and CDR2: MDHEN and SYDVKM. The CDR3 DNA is TGTGCCAGCAAGCTAGGAGGAGGCGCTGGCTACACCTTC. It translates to CASKLGGGAGYTF.

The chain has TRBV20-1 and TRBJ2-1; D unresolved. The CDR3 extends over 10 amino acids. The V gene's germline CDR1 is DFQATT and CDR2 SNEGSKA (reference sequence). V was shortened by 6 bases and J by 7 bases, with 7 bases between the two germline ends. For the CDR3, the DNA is TGCAGTGCGGTGGGGAATGAGCAGTTCTTC. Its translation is CSAVGNEQFF.

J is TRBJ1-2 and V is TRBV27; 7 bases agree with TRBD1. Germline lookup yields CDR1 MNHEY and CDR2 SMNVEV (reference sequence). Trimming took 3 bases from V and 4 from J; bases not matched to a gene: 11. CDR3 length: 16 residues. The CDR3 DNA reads TGTGCCAGCAGTTTTGCGGGGGACAGCCTCCGCTATGGCTACACCTTC. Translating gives CASSFAGDSLRYGYTF.

This chain's CDR3 is CATSRDRGHTDTQYF. For the CDR3, the DNA is TGTGCCACCAGCAGGGACAGGGGGCATACAGATACGCAGTATTTT. The V call is TRBV15, the J call TRBJ2-3; 11 bases fit TRBD1. Germline CDR1 LNHNV, CDR2 YYDKDF (reference sequence). The CDR3 totals 15 residues. Trimming removed 3 bases from V and 3 bases from J; junction bases left unmatched: 2.

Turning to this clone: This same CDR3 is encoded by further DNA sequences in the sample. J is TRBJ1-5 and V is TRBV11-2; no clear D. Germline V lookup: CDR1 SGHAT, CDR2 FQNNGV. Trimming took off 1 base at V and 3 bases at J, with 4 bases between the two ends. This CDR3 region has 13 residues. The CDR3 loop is CASSLGVNQPQHF. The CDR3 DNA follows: TGTGCCAGCAGCTTAGGGGTCAATCAGCCCCAGCATTTT.

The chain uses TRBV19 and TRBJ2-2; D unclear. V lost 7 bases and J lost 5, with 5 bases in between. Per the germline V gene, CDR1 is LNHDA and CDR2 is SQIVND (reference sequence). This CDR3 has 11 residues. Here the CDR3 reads CASTTTGELFF. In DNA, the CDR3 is TGTGCCAGTACTACAACCGGGGAGCTGTTTTTT.

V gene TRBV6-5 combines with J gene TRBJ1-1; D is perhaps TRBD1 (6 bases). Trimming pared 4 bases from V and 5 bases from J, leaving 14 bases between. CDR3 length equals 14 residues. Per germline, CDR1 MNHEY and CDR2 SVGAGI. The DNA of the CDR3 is TGTGCCAGCAGTTCGGGACAAGGCGGGACTGAAGCTTTCTTT. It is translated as CASSSGQGGTEAFF.

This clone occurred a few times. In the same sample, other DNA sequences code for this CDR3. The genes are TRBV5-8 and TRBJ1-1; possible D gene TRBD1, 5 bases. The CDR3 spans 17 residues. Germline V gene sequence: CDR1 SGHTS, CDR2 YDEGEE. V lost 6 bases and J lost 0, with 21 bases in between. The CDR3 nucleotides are TGTGCCAGCACCCCTGGGTGGGGCAGTAGGGTGAACACTGAAGCTTTCTTT. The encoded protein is CASTPGWGSRVNTEAFF.

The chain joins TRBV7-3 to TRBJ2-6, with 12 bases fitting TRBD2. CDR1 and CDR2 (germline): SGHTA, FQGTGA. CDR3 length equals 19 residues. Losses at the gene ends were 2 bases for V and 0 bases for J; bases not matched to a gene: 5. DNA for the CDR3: TGTGCCAGCAGCTTAGGGCCTAGCGGGAGGGGCTCTGGGGCCAACGTCCTGACTTTC. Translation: CASSLGPSGRGSGANVLTF.

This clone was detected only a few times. CDR3 bases: TGTGCCAGCAGTTTCGACAGGGTGGCGTACGAGCAGTACTTC. Its translation: CASSFDRVAYEQYF. This sequence joins TRBV28 and TRBJ2-7, with 7 bases fitting TRBD1. Looked up from germline, CDR1 is MDHEN and CDR2 is SYDVKM. The CDR3 loop spans 14 amino acids. Trimming removed 3 bases from V and 4 bases from J; junction bases left unmatched: 6.

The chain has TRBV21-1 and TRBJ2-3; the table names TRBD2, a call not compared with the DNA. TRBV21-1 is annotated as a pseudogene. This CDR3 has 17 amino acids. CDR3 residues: CASSRNGARKSTDTQYF. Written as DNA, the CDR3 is TGTGCCAGCAGCAGGAACGGCGCTAGAAAAAGCACAGATACGCAGTATTTT.

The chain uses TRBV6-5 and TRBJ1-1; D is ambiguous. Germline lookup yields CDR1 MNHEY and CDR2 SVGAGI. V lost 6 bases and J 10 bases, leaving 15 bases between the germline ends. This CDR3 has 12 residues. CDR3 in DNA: TGTGCCAGCAGCTCTCCCCTATCTCGAGCTTTCTTT. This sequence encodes CASSSPLSRAFF.

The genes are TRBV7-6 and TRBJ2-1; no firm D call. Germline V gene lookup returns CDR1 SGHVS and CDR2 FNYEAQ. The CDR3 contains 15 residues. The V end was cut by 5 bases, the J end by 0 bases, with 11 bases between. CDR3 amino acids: CASSLSRRSYNEQFF. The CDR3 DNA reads TGTGCCAGCAGCCTTAGCAGACGCTCCTACAATGAGCAGTTCTTC. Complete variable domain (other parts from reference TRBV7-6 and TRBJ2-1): GAGVSQSPRYKVTKRGQDVALRCDPISGHVSLYWYRQALGQGPEFLTYFNYEAQQDKSGLPNDRFSAERPEGSISTLTIQRTEQRDSAMYRCASSLSRRSYNEQFFGPGTRLTVL.

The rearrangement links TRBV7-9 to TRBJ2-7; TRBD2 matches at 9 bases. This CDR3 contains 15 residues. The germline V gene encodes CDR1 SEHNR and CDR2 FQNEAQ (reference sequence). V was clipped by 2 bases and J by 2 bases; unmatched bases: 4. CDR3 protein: CASSLTLAGAYEQYF. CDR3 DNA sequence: TGTGCCAGCAGCTTAACTTTAGCGGGAGCCTACGAGCAGTACTTC.

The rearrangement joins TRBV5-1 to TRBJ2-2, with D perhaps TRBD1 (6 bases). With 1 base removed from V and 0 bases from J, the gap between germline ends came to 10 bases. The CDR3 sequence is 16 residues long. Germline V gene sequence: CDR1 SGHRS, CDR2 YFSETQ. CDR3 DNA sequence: TGCGCCAGCAGCTTGATGGGACAAACGAACACCGGGGAGCTGTTTTTT. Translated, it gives CASSLMGQTNTGELFF.

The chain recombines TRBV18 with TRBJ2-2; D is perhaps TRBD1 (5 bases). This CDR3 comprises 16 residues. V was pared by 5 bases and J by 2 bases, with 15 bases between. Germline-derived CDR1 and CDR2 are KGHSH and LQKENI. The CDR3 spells CASSSRQHSNTGELFF. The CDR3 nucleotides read TGTGCCAGCTCAAGCAGACAGCACTCTAACACCGGGGAGCTGTTTTTT.

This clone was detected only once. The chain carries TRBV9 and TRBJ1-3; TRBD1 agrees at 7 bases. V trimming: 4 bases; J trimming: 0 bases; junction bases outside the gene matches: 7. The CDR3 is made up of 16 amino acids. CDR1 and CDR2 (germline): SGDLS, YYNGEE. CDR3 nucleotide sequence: TGTGCCAGCAGCAGCCGGGACAGTAGCTCTGGAAACACCATATATTTT. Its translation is CASSSRDSSSGNTIYF.

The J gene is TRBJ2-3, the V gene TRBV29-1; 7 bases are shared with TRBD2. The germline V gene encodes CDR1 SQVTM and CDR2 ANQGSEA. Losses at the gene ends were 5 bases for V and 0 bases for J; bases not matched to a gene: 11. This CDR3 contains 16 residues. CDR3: CSVWGGESISTDTQYF. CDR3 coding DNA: TGCAGCGTTTGGGGGGGGGAGAGCATCAGCACAGATACGCAGTATTTT.

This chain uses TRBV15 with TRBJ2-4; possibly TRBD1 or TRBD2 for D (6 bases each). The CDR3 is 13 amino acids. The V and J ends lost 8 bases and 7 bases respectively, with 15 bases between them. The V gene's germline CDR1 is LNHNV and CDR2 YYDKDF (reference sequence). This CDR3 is CATSVGGYNIQYF. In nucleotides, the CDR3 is TGTGCCACCTCAGTGGGGGGCTATAACATTCAGTACTTC.